The rows below give T cell receptor beta chains drawn from one sample of a study of T cell repertoires in cytomegalovirus infection. TCRdb reanalysed the reads using MiXCR and keeps one entry per CDR3 protein. The data contain about 320,000 distinct CDR3 sequences, more than 9% of them singletons. Sequencing used PBMCs. Source of these receptors: a human donor in good health (CMV status not recorded). Some clones in this sample may be carry-over from other donors' samples. The CDR3 runs from the conserved cysteine through the conserved F or W. D genes are given only for firm matches. Rows may omit the clone size; those that give it use once, few, many or a size class.

J gene | clone size | V gene | D gene | CDR3 DNA | CDR3 protein
TRBJ1-1 | few | TRBV9 | NA | TGTGCCAGCAGCGGGGGGACCGACGTAAAGAACACTGAAGCTTTCTTT | CASSGGTDVKNTEAFF
TRBJ1-1 | many | TRBV11-1 | NA | TGTGCCAGCAGCTCCCTGACTAGAAGCACTGAAGCTTTCTTT | CASSSLTRSTEAFF
TRBJ2-7 | many | TRBV28 | TRBD2 | TGTGCCAGCAGTCCCCCTCGCGGGAGGGCTGCGTACGAGCAGTACTTC | CASSPPRGRAAYEQYF
TRBJ2-5 | many | TRBV7-9 | TRBD2 | TGTGCCAGCAGCCCCGGACTAGGTAGAGAGGAGACCCAGTACTTC | CASSPGLGREETQYF
TRBJ1-5 | NA | TRBV6-2/TRBV6-3 | NA | TGTGCCAGCAGAGGGGTCGGGGATATGGGTCAGCCCCAGCATTTT | CASRGVGDMGQPQHF
TRBJ1-1 | many | TRBV11-2 | NA | TGTGCCAGCAGGACAGACCCCAGCCTTCGTAGCACTGAAGCTTTCTTT | CASRTDPSLRSTEAFF
TRBJ2-4 | few | TRBV6-5 | TRBD1 | TGTGCGGGGACGACAGGGGTTTTAGCCAAAAACATTCAGTACTTC | CAGTTGVLAKNIQYF
TRBJ1-6 | NA | TRBV11-2 | NA | TGTGCCACCTCCCCCACGGCGGGTAATAATTCACCCCTCCACTTT | CATSPTAGNNSPLHF
TRBJ2-7 | NA | TRBV12-3/TRBV12-4 | NA | TGTGCCAGCAGTTTAAGTGTCTTTTCCTACGAGCAGTACTTC | CASSLSVFSYEQYF
TRBJ1-6 | many | TRBV20-1 | NA | TGCAGTGCTATGGGACGGGCCTATAATTCACCCCTCCACTTT | CSAMGRAYNSPLHF
TRBJ2-3 | few | TRBV28 | TRBD2 | TGTGCCAGCAGCATTGGGACTAGCGGGAGGGATTGGAGAGGCACAGATACGCAGTATTTT | CASSIGTSGRDWRGTDTQYF
TRBJ1-1 | NA | TRBV5-1 | NA | TGCGCCAGCAGCGCCCTGACAGGTTCCACTGAAGCTTTCTTT | CASSALTGSTEAFF
TRBJ2-7 | many | TRBV7-2 | NA | TGTGCCAGCAGCTCCGGGACTGGGATTTACGAGCAGTACTTC | CASSSGTGIYEQYF
TRBJ2-4 | NA | TRBV10-2 | NA | TGCGCCAGCAGTGAGTCGTGGGAATTGAACATTCAGTACTTC | CASSESWELNIQYF
TRBJ2-1 | many | TRBV24-1 | TRBD2 | TGTGCCACCAGGGCCGCCGGGACTAGCGGGAGCTACAATGAGCAGTTCTTC | CATRAAGTSGSYNEQFF
TRBJ2-5 | many | TRBV7-8 | NA | TGTGCCAGCAGCTTAAGTCTCGGCTACCAAGAGACCCAGTACTTC | CASSLSLGYQETQYF
TRBJ2-5 | NA | TRBV6-6 | NA | TGTGCCAGCAAAAATCAACAGGAGGTGCAAGAGACCCAGTACTTC | CASKNQQEVQETQYF
TRBJ1-1 | few | TRBV6-5 | TRBD1 | TGTGCCAGCAGTTATTCTCGGGGACAGGGGAACACTGAAGCTTTCTTT | CASSYSRGQGNTEAFF
TRBJ2-3 | few | TRBV7-6 | TRBD2 | TGTGCCAGCAGCGTCGGGGGGGGTTCAGATACGCAGTATTTT | CASSVGGGSDTQYF
TRBJ2-3 | few | TRBV11-3 | NA | TGTGCCAGCACCATATCGGGCGGATCCCTGGTCGCAGATACGCAGTATTTT | CASTISGGSLVADTQYF
TRBJ2-5 | few | TRBV10-3 | NA | TGTGCCATCAGTGAGTCGGGGTACCAAGAGACCCAGTACTTC | CAISESGYQETQYF
TRBJ2-1 | NA | TRBV6-2/TRBV6-3 | TRBD2 | TGTGCCAGCAGTTACGGGACTAGCGGAGGGATCTTCTACAATGAGCAGTTCTTC | CASSYGTSGGIFYNEQFF
TRBJ1-2 | NA | TRBV20-1 | NA | TGCAGCGCCGACATAGGAGGGGGAGAGAATGGCTACACCTTC | CSADIGGGENGYTF
TRBJ1-1 | few | TRBV19 | NA | TGTGCCAGCGCGAATCCTAGGACGGTGAACACTGAAGCTTTCTTT | CASANPRTVNTEAFF